These T cell receptor beta chains were read from a single sample in a study of blood T cell repertoires in COVID-19. Sequenced by immunoSEQ multiplex PCR; TCRdb stores in-frame clones only, minus some. This table holds 350,000 or so clones, almost 90% found once. The material sequenced was PBMCs or T cells enriched from blood (not recorded which). These receptors all come from a woman in her 30s who had been exposed to COVID-19. The CDR3 runs from the conserved cysteine through the conserved F or W.

TRBJ2-1	TRBV5-1	CASSSQRGDNEQFF
TRBJ2-3	TRBV27	CASSFGGNTDTQYF
TRBJ1-6	TRBV3-1/TRBV3-2	CASTPRQGESPLHF
TRBJ2-1	TRBV7-9	CASSWTGPDQFF
TRBJ2-5	TRBV6-5	CASSPDTRSRAQYF
TRBJ2-1	TRBV7-9	CASRTLAGVGGEQFF
TRBJ2-3	TRBV27	CASSLSWREGSYTQYF
TRBJ2-1	TRBV7-3	CASSLRAGGISYNEQFF
TRBJ1-4	TRBV5-1	CASSLVGAGLLNEKLFF
TRBJ2-2	TRBV5-1	CASSLWQANPGELFF
TRBJ2-1	TRBV3-1/TRBV3-2	CASTTGAHEQFF
TRBJ1-3	TRBV3-1/TRBV3-2	CASSQGTGVGNTIYF
TRBJ1-5	TRBV10-2	CASTPRVNQPQHF
TRBJ2-7	TRBV13	CASSLQYEQYF
TRBJ1-2	TRBV9	CASSAGALAPGGYTF
TRBJ1-6	TRBV28	CASRMAEENSPLHF